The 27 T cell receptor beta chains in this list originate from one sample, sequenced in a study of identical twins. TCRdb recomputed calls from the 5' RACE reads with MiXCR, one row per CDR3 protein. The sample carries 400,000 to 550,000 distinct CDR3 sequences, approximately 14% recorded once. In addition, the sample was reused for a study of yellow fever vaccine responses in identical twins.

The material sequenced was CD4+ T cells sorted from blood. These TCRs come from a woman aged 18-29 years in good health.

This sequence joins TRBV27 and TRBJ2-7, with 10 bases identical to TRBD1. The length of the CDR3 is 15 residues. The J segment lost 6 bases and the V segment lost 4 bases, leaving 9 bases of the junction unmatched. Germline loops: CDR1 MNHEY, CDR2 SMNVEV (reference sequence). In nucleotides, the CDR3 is TGTGCCAGCAGTTCTACCGGGACAGGGGTAGTCGAGCAGTACTTC. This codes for CASSSTGTGVVEQYF.

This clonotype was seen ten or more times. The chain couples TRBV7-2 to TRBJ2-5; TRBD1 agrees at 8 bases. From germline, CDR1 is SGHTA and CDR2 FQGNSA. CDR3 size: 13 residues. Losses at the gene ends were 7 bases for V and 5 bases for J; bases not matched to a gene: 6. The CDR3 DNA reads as TGTGCCAGCAACCTGGACAGGGCGGAGACCCAGTACTTC. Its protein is CASNLDRAETQYF.

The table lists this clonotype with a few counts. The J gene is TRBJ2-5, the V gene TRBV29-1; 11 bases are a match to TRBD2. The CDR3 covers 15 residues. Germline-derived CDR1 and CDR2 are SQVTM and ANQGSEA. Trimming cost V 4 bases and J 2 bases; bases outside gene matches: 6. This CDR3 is CSVGGTSGLQETQYF. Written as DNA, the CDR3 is TGCAGCGTTGGGGGGACTAGCGGACTACAAGAGACCCAGTACTTC.

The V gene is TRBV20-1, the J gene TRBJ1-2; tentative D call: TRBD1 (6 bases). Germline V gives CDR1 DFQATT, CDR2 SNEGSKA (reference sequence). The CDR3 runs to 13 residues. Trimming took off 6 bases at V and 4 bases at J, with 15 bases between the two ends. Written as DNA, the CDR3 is TGCAGTGCGGTCAGAGCAGGGGCCTATGGCTACACCTTC. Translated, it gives CSAVRAGAYGYTF.

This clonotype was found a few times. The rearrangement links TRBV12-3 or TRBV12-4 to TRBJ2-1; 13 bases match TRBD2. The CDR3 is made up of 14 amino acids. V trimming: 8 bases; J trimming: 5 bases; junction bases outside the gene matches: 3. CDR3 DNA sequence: TGTGCCAGCCAGACTAGCGGGGGGAACAATGAGCAGTTCTTC. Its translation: CASQTSGGNNEQFF.

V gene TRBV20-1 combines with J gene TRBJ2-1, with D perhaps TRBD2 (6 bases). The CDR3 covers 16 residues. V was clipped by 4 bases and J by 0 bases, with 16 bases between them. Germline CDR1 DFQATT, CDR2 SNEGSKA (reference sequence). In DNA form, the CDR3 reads TGCAGTGCTAATTCCCTAGCGTCTTTCTCCTACAATGAGCAGTTCTTC. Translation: CSANSLASFSYNEQFF.

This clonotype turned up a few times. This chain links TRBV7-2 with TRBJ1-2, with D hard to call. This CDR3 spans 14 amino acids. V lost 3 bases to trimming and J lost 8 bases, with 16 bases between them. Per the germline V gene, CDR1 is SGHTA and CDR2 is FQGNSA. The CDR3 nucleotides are TGTGCCAGCAGCTTCATGGCTGCGGCCCGAGGCTACACCTTC. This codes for CASSFMAAARGYTF.

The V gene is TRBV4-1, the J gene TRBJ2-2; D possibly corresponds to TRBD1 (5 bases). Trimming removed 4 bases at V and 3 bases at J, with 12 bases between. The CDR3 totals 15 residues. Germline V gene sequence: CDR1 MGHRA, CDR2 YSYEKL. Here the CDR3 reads CASSPAGSDTGELFF. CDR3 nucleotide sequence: TGCGCCAGCAGCCCCGCAGGGTCGGACACCGGGGAGCTGTTTTTT.

The CDR3 bases are TGCGCCAGTACCCCTTTCGGTGGGGAGCAGTACTTC. Protein product: CASTPFGGEQYF. The chain has TRBV10-2 and TRBJ2-7; D gene unclear. The V gene's germline CDR1 is WSHSY and CDR2 SAAADI. The ends were cut back, 9 bases at V and 7 bases at J, with 16 bases in the middle. The CDR3 has 12 amino acids.

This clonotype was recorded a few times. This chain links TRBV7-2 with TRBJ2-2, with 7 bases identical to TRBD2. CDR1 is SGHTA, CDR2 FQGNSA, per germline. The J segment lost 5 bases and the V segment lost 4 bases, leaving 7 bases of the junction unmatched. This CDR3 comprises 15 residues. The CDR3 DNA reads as TGTGCCAGCAGCTGGGGGGGGGAGAGGACCGGGGAGCTGTTTTTT. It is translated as CASSWGGERTGELFF. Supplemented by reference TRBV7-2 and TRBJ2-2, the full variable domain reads GAGVSQSPSNKVTEKGKDVELRCDPISGHTALYWYRQSLGQGLEFLIYFQGNSAPDKSGLPSDRFSAERTGGSVSTLTIQRTQQEDSAVYLCASSWGGERTGELFFGEGSRLTVL.

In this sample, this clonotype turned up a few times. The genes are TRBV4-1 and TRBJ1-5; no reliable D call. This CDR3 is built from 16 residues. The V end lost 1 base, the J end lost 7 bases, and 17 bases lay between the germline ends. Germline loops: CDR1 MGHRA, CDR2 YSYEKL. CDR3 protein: CASSQVSGSVIQPQHF. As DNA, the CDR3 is TGCGCCAGCAGCCAAGTATCGGGAAGTGTGATACAGCCCCAGCATTTT.

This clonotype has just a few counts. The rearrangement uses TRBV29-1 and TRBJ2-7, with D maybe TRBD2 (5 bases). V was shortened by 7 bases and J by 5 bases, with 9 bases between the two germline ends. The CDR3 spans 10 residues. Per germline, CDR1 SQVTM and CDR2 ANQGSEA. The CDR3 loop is CSAGFDEQYF. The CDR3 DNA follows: TGCAGCGCGGGGTTCGACGAGCAGTACTTC.

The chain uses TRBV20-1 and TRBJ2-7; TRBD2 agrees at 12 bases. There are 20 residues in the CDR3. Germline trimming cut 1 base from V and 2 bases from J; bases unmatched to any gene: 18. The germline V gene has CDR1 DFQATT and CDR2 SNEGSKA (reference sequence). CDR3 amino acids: CSARAKGETSGGDQPYEQYF. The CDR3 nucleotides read TGCAGTGCTAGAGCCAAGGGAGAGACTAGCGGGGGCGACCAACCCTACGAGCAGTACTTC.

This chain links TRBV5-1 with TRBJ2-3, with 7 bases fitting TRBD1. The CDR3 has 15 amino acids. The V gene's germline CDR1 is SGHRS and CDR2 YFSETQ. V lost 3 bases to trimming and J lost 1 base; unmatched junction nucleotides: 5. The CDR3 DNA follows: TGCGCCAGCAGCTCGGGACAGTCGGGCACAGATACGCAGTATTTT. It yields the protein CASSSGQSGTDTQYF.

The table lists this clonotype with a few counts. The CDR3 DNA is TGTGCCAGCAGCTCGCAATTCCGGGACCAAGAGACCCAGTACTTC. Translation: CASSSQFRDQETQYF. The chain recombines TRBV7-2 with TRBJ2-5; no clear D. The germline CDR1 and CDR2 sequences are SGHTA and FQGNSA. The CDR3 is 15 amino acids. V dropped 4 bases and J dropped 0 bases, with 12 bases sitting between them.

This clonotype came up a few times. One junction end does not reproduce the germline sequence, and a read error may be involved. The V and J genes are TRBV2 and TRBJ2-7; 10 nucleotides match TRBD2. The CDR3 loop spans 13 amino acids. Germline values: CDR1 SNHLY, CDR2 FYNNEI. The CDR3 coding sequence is TGTGCCAGCAGTGAAGCCATTCCTAGCGGGAGTTCCTTC. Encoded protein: CASSEAIPSGSSF.

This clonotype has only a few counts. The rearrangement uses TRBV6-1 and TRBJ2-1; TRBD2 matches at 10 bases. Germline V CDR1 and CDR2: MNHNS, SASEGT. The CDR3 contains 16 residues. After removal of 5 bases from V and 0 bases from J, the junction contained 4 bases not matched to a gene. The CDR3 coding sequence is TGTGCCAGCAGTCCGGGACTAGCGACCTCCTACAATGAGCAGTTCTTC. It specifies CASSPGLATSYNEQFF.

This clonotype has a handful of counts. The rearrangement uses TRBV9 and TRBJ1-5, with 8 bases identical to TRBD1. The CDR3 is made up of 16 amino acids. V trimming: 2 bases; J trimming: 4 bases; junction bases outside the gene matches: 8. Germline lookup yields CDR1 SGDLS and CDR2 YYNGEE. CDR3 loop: CASSVDTGGPNQPQHF. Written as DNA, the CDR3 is TGTGCCAGCAGCGTGGATACAGGGGGACCTAATCAGCCCCAGCATTTT.

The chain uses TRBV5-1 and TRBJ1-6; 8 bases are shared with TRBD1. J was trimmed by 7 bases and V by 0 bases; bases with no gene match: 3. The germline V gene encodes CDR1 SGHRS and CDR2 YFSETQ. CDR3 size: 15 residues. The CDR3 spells CASSLAGTGNSPLHF. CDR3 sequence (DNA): TGCGCCAGCAGCTTGGCCGGGACAGGAAATTCACCCCTCCACTTT.

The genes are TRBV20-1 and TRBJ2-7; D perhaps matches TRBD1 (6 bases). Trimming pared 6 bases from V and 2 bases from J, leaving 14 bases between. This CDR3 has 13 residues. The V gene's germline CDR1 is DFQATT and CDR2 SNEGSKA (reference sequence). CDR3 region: CSAPRGITYEQYF. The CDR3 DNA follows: TGCAGTGCGCCCAGGGGAATAACCTACGAGCAGTACTTC.

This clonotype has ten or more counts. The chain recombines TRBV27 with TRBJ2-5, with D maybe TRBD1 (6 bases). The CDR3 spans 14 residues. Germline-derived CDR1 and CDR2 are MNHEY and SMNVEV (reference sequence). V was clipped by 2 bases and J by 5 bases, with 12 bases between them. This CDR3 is CASSLAGVGETQYF. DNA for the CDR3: TGTGCCAGCAGTTTAGCAGGGGTAGGGGAGACCCAGTACTTC.

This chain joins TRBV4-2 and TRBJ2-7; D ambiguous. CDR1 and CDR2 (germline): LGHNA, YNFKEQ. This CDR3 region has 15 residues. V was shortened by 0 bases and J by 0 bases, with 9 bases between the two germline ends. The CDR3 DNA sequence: TGTGCCAGCAGCCAAGATGGTGCAGGCTCCTACGAGCAGTACTTC. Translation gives CASSQDGAGSYEQYF.

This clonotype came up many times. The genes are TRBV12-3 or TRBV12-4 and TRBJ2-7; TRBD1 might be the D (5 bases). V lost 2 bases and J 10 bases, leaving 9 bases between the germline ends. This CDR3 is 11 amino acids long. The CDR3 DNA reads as TGTGCCAGCAGTTTAAGGGGTTATCAGTACTTC. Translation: CASSLRGYQYF.

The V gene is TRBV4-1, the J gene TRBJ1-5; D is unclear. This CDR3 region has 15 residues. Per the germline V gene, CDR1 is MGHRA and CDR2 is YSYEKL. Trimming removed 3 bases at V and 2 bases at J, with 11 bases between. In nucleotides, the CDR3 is TGCGCCAGCAGCCAGACTTTAGGTGGCAATCAGCCCCAGCATTTT. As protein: CASSQTLGGNQPQHF.

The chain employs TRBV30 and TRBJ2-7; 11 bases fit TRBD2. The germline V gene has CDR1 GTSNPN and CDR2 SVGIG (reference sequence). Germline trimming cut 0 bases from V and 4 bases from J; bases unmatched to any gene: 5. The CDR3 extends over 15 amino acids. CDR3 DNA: TGTGCCTGGAGTGTACCGGGACTAGCGGTTTACGAGCAGTACTTC. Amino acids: CAWSVPGLAVYEQYF.

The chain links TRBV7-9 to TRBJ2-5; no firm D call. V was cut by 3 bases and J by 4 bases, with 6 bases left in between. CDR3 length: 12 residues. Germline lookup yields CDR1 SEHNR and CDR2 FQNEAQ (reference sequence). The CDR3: CASSFYPETQYF. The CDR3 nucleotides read TGTGCCAGCAGCTTTTATCCAGAGACCCAGTACTTC.

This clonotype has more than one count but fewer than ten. CDR3: CASSTSSGSYNEQFF. The CDR3 bases are TGTGCCAGCAGCACATCGAGCGGAAGTTACAATGAGCAGTTCTTC. The V gene is TRBV7-2, the J gene TRBJ2-1; a weak D match, TRBD2 (5 bases). CDR1 and CDR2 from the germline V gene are SGHTA and FQGNSA. The V end lost 5 bases, the J end lost 4 bases, and 15 bases lay between the germline ends. The CDR3 loop spans 15 amino acids. The full variable domain, completed using reference TRBV7-2 and TRBJ2-1, is GAGVSQSPSNKVTEKGKDVELRCDPISGHTALYWYRQSLGQGLEFLIYFQGNSAPDKSGLPSDRFSAERTGGSVSTLTIQRTQQEDSAVYLCASSTSSGSYNEQFFGPGTRLTVL.